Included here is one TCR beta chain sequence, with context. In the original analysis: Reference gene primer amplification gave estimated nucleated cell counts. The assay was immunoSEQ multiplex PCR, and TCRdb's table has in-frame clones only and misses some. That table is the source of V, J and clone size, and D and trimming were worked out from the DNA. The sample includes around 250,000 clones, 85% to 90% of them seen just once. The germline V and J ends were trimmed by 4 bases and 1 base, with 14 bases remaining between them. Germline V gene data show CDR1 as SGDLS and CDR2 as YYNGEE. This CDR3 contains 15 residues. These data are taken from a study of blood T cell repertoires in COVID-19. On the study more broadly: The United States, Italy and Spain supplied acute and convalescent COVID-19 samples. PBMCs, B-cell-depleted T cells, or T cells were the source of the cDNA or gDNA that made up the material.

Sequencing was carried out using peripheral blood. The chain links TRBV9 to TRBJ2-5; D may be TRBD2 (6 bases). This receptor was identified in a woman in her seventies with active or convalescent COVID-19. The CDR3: CASSRSRDSQETQYF. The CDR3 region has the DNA TGTGCCAGCAGCAGGTCCAGGGACTCCCAAGAGACCCAGTACTTC.